A single sample is the source of the 2 T cell receptor beta chains below, sequenced in a study of control samples from healthy donors and cancer patients. TCRdb keeps only in-frame clones here, not all; method: immunoSEQ multiplex PCR. In the table there are under 450,000 clones, more than 80% of which are singletons. Specimen: PBMCs. These receptors were obtained from a man between 35 and 55 years old with head and neck cancer.

The J gene is TRBJ1-5, the V gene TRBV7-8; 8 positions match TRBD1. The ends lost 5 bases at V and 4 bases at J; junction bases unmatched: 7. The CDR3 covers 15 residues. Germline V gives CDR1 SGHVS, CDR2 FQNEAQ. CDR3 bases: TGTGCCAGCAGCATCGGACAGGGCGGGAATCAGCCCCAGCATTTT. Its protein is CASSIGQGGNQPQHF.

The rearrangement joins TRBV7-9 to TRBJ2-5; no firm D call. V shed 5 bases and J shed 5 bases, with 9 bases lying between them. The CDR3 loop spans 12 amino acids. Germline values: CDR1 SEHNR, CDR2 FQNEAQ (reference sequence). CDR3 amino acids: CASSPTAETQYF. The CDR3 DNA reads as TGTGCCAGCAGCCCAACGGCGGAGACCCAGTACTTC. Combining the CDR3 with reference TRBV7-9 and TRBJ2-5 gives the whole variable domain DTGVSQNPRHKITKRGQNVTFRCDPISEHNRLYWYRQTLGQGPEFLTYFQNEAQLEKSRLLSDRFSAERPKGSFSTLEIQRTEQGDSAMYLCASSPTAETQYFGPGTRLLVL.